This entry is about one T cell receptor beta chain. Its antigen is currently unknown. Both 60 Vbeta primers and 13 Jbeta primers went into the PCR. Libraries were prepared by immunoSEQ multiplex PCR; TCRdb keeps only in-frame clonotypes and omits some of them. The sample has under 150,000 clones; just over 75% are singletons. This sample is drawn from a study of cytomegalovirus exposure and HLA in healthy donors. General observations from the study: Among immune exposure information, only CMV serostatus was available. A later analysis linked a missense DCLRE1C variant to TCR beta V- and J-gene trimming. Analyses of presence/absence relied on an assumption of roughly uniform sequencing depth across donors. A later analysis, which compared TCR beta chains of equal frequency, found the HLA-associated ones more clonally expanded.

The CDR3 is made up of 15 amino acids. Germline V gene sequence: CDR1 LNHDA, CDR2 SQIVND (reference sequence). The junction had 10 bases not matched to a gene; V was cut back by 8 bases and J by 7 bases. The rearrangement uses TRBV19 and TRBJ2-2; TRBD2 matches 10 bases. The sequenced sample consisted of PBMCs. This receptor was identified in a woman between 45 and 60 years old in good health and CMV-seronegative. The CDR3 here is CASRETSGIDGELFF. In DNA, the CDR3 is TGTGCCAGTCGGGAAACTAGCGGGATTGACGGGGAGCTGTTTTTT.